Below are 5 T cell receptor beta chains sequenced from a single sample in a study of T cells in Graves' hyperthyroidism and ophthalmopathy. RNA transcripts gave rise to amplified TCR beta CDR3 regions. First-round RT-PCR with HTBI primers amplified the TCR CDR3 region. MiXCR, run by TCRdb on the multiplex PCR reads, gives a single entry per CDR3 protein. The sample lists more than 300,000 distinct CDR3 sequences, 17% occurring once. The sequencing sample was made of blood. The receptor set was obtained from a woman aged 25 to 39 with Graves' hyperthyroidism that later progressed to Graves' ophthalmopathy.

This clonotype was found many times. The rearrangement uses TRBV11-3 and TRBJ2-3; D is ambiguous. The germline V gene has CDR1 SGHNT and CDR2 YENEEA. With 4 bases removed from V and 3 bases from J, the gap between germline ends came to 11 bases. The length of the CDR3 is 14 residues. The CDR3 DNA reads as TGTGCCAGCAGCTCGGACGGGTGGACAGATACGCAGTATTTT. Translated: CASSSDGWTDTQYF.

This clonotype was found a few times. The J gene is TRBJ2-1, the V gene TRBV28; 7 positions agree with TRBD1. V shed 2 bases, J shed 0 bases, and the junction held 7 bases outside the gene matches. This CDR3 comprises 17 residues. Germline CDR1 MDHEN, CDR2 SYDVKM. CDR3 residues: CASSLRDSPSSYNEQFF. CDR3 nucleotide sequence: TGTGCCAGCAGTTTAAGGGACAGCCCGAGCTCCTACAATGAGCAGTTCTTC.

This clonotype was seen repeatedly, ten times or more. The chain is built from TRBV9 and TRBJ1-3; a weak D match, TRBD1 (5 bases). Germline CDR1 reads SGDLS; CDR2 reads YYNGEE. Trimming took off 4 bases at V and 0 bases at J, with 14 bases between the two ends. The CDR3 runs to 16 residues. The CDR3 reads CASSPERGSSGNTIYF. The DNA for the CDR3 is TGTGCCAGCAGCCCAGAACGGGGGAGCTCTGGAAACACCATATATTTT.

This clonotype showed up many times. This chain connects TRBV2 to TRBJ2-1; 7 nucleotides line up with TRBD1. The CDR3 has 15 amino acids. The V gene's germline CDR1 is SNHLY and CDR2 FYNNEI. V lost 6 bases to trimming and J lost 0 bases; unmatched junction nucleotides: 5. DNA for the CDR3: TGTGCCAGCAGAGTACAGGGGTACTCCTACAATGAGCAGTTCTTC. Amino acids: CASRVQGYSYNEQFF.

This clonotype was recorded at least ten times. The rearrangement links TRBV27 to TRBJ2-1, with a tentative D call TRBD2 (5 bases). Germline V CDR1 and CDR2: MNHEY, SMNVEV (reference sequence). Trimming cost V 2 bases and J 4 bases, with 12 bases left between them. This CDR3 has 15 amino acids. The chain's CDR3 is CASSLLRAAYNEQFF. The CDR3 DNA follows: TGTGCCAGCAGTTTACTACGAGCGGCATACAATGAGCAGTTCTTC.